These 14 T cell receptor beta chains were sequenced from one sample in a study of blood T cell repertoires in COVID-19. Measured with immunoSEQ multiplex PCR; TCRdb has only the in-frame clones, and not every one. Seen here are around 300,000 clones, 88% observed once, and the top ten hold 2% to 2.5%. Material for sequencing was PBMCs or T cells enriched from blood (not recorded which). The receptors derive from an older woman in a cohort exposed to, infected with or recovered from COVID-19 (not recorded which).

V is TRBV5-4 and J is TRBJ2-1, with 10 bases aligning to TRBD1. The junction had 11 bases not matched to a gene; V was cut back by 4 bases and J by 7 bases. The CDR3 loop spans 16 amino acids. Germline V CDR1 and CDR2: SGHNT, YYREEE (reference sequence). The CDR3 nucleotides are TGTGCCAGCAGCCCCACCCGGGACAGGGGTAGAAATGAGCAGTTCTTC. Amino acids: CASSPTRDRGRNEQFF.

The chain employs TRBV7-2 and TRBJ2-7; 9 nucleotides align to TRBD1. V was pared by 2 bases and J by 4 bases, with 3 bases of the junction left unmatched. The germline V gene encodes CDR1 SGHTA and CDR2 FQGNSA. The CDR3 covers 14 residues. This CDR3 is CASSLTGGRYEQYF. CDR3 DNA: TGTGCCAGCAGCTTAACAGGGGGCCGTTACGAGCAGTACTTC.

This rearrangement joins TRBV7-2 to TRBJ2-7, with a weak D call TRBD1 (6 bases). V gave up 5 bases and J gave up 6 bases, with 17 bases separating them. CDR1 SGHTA and CDR2 FQGNSA come from the germline V gene. CDR3 length: 14 amino acids. CDR3 nucleotides: TGTGCCAGCAGCCGGACAGTACTGGTGGGCGAGCAGTACTTC. The encoded protein is CASSRTVLVGEQYF.

V gene TRBV4-3 combines with J gene TRBJ2-1; TRBD2 matches at 8 bases. Germline values: CDR1 LGHNA, CDR2 YSLEER. CDR3 length: 19 amino acids. V shed 0 bases, J shed 5 bases, and the junction held 15 bases outside the gene matches. The CDR3 region is CASSQEWDRAGGTHNEQFF. CDR3 in DNA: TGCGCCAGCAGCCAAGAATGGGATCGGGCGGGAGGTACCCACAATGAGCAGTTCTTC.

This clone is a singleton in its sample. This chain links TRBV12-3 or TRBV12-4 with TRBJ2-1, with a tentative D call TRBD2 (5 bases). V lost 6 bases to trimming and J lost 5 bases, with 11 bases between them. This CDR3 comprises 13 residues. The CDR3 region has the DNA TGTGCCAGCAGGCCCCGAGGGAACAATGAGCAGTTCTTC. Translation: CASRPRGNNEQFF.

The chain joins TRBV4-1 to TRBJ1-6; possible D gene TRBD1, 6 bases. V lost 6 bases to trimming and J lost 6 bases, with 21 bases between them. Germline CDR1 MGHRA, CDR2 YSYEKL. The length of the CDR3 is 17 residues. The CDR3 reads CASRQLGGARGNSPLHF. Here the CDR3 DNA reads TGCGCCAGCAGGCAACTAGGGGGGGCGCGAGGTAATTCACCCCTCCACTTT.

The J gene is TRBJ2-7, the V gene TRBV19; D uncertain. The CDR3 has 13 amino acids. The V end lost 5 bases, the J end lost 0 bases, and 8 bases lay between the germline ends. The germline V gene has CDR1 LNHDA and CDR2 SQIVND (reference sequence). The CDR3 loop is CASSSAVSYEQYF. As DNA, the CDR3 is TGTGCCAGTAGTTCGGCGGTCTCCTACGAGCAGTACTTC. Complete variable domain (other parts from reference TRBV19 and TRBJ2-7): DGGITQSPKYLFRKEGQNVTLSCEQNLNHDAMYWYRQDPGQGLRLIYYSQIVNDFQKGDIAEGYSVSREKKESFPLTVTSAQKNPTAFYLCASSSAVSYEQYFGPGTRLTVT.

As to this clone: The junction departs from germline at one end; a sequencing error may be responsible. CDR3 bases: TGTGCTAGCAGCCATACTCGCGAACTTCGATACGAGCAGTACTTC. Its protein is CASSHTRELRYEQYF. This chain uses TRBV7-7 with TRBJ2-7; D unclear. The CDR3 loop spans 15 amino acids. Germline CDR1 reads SSHAT; CDR2 reads FNYEAQ (reference sequence). Looking up the rest from reference TRBV7-7 and TRBJ2-7 gives the full variable domain: GAGVSQSPRYKVTKRGQDVTLRCDPISSHATLYWYQQALGQGPEFLTYFNYEAQPDKSGLPSDRFSAERPEGSISTLTIQRTEQRDSAMYRCASSHTRELRYEQYFGPGTRLTVT.

This CDR3 is CASSRTGLFTDTQYF. The CDR3 DNA sequence: TGTGCCAGCAGCCGAACGGGACTGTTCACAGATACGCAGTATTTT. The V and J genes are TRBV28 and TRBJ2-3, with TRBD2 as a possible D gene (6 bases). The CDR3 is made up of 15 amino acids. Germline assignment: CDR1 MDHEN and CDR2 SYDVKM. Trimming removed 6 bases at V and 2 bases at J, with 15 bases between.

The chain recombines TRBV24-1 with TRBJ2-3; 10 bases fit TRBD2. Per the germline V gene, CDR1 is KGHDR and CDR2 is SFDVKD. There are 18 residues in the CDR3. The V segment lost 0 bases and the J segment 7 bases; nucleotides outside the gene matches: 12. The CDR3 DNA is TGTGCCACCAGTGATTTGCAAGCTAGCGGGAGTCCCGTTTATACGCAGTATTTT. This translates into CATSDLQASGSPVYTQYF.

This rearrangement joins TRBV6-2 or TRBV6-3 to TRBJ1-1, with TRBD1 matching 8 bases. Germline CDR1 and CDR2: MNHEY and SVGEGT. V lost 4 bases, J lost 3 bases, and 4 bases stayed unmatched. The CDR3 length is 14 residues. CDR3 in DNA: TGTGCCAGCAGTTCGACAGGGGCGTACACTGAAGCTTTCTTT. It translates to CASSSTGAYTEAFF.

This clone was picked up a small number of times. The V call is TRBV5-6, the J call TRBJ1-2; TRBD1 aligns across 10 bases. J lost 2 bases, V lost 2 bases, and 3 bases had no gene match. The CDR3 totals 15 residues. The V gene's germline CDR1 is SGHDT and CDR2 YYEEEE. The CDR3 here is CASSFPGQGNYGYTF. CDR3 bases: TGTGCCAGCAGCTTTCCGGGACAGGGGAACTATGGCTACACCTTC.

CDR3 DNA sequence: TGTGCCAGCAGTTACCGACCCGGGACAGGGGGTGAGACCCAGTACTTC. Translating gives CASSYRPGTGGETQYF. This chain uses TRBV6-5 with TRBJ2-5, with 11 nucleotides matching TRBD1. Germline CDR1 MNHEY, CDR2 SVGAGI. The CDR3 length is 16 residues. Trimming at V came to 2 bases and at J to 5 bases, leaving 7 bases not matched to a gene.

The rearrangement links TRBV7-2 to TRBJ2-1, with 8 bases fitting TRBD1. In germline, CDR1 is SGHTA, CDR2 FQGNSA. J lost 9 bases, V lost 5 bases, and 6 bases had no gene match. The CDR3 consists of 13 residues. CDR3 in amino acids: CASSKDRAGEQFF. CDR3 bases: TGTGCCAGCAGCAAGGACAGGGCTGGTGAGCAGTTCTTC.